Many counts were recorded for the clone carrying this TCR beta chain. The data originate from a study of CD8+CD57+ T cells in acquired aplastic anemia. Study at large: Mean DNA quantity obtained from sorted CD4+ and CD8+ cells was 2.5 to 4 ug. For CD4+ cells, healthy donors had an average of approximately 9.8 million reads.

V shed 8 bases and J 7 bases; nucleotides not matched to a gene: 22. Germline V lookup: CDR1 DFQATT, CDR2 SNEGSKA (reference sequence). There are 17 residues in the CDR3. TCR beta VDJ and CDR3 were profiled, and genomic DNA was the template. TCRdb reanalysed the reads using MiXCR and keeps one entry per CDR3 protein. This table holds about 130,000 distinct CDR3 sequences, approximately 41% found once. The J gene is TRBJ2-1, the V gene TRBV20-1, with TRBD2 matching over 8 bases. The source is a human donor in good health, serving as a control. Source material: sorted CD4+, CD8+, or CD8+CD57+ T cells (not recorded which) from PBMCs. CDR3 in amino acids: CSKPGPMWSSGRNEQFF. The CDR3 bases are TGCAGTAAACCGGGTCCGATGTGGTCTAGCGGGCGGAATGAGCAGTTCTTC.